The T cell receptor beta chain described here comes from a study of CD8 T cells in ankylosing spondylitis. This CDR3 has 15 amino acids. CDR1 LNHDA and CDR2 SQIVND come from the germline V gene (reference sequence). One entry per CDR3 protein results from TCRdb running MiXCR on the 5' RACE reads. This sample has 240,000 or so distinct CDR3 sequences; around 9.1% occur once, and the top ten carry approximately 6.3%. A note on this clonotype: A much larger clone lies one base from this, so it may be a read error.

The sequence was collected from a male donor with ankylosing spondylitis or in good health (not recorded which). The sequencing sample was made of blood, either unsorted or a sorted T cell fraction (not recorded which). The chain employs TRBV19 and TRBJ1-2; 7 bases match TRBD1. In DNA, the CDR3 is TGTGCCACCTCTCCCCGGACAGGCAACTCCTATGGCTTCACCTTC. Its protein product is CATSPRTGNSYGFTF.